The clone carrying this TCR beta chain was seen a single time. This specimen comes from a study of blood T cell repertoires in COVID-19. On the study more broadly: The United States, Italy and Spain were the sources of the acute and convalescent COVID-19 samples. Nucleic acid was either cDNA or gDNA, and it came from T cells, B-cell-depleted T cells, or PBMCs.

Germline CDR1 reads KGHSH; CDR2 reads LQKENI. Trimming took off 3 bases at V and 2 bases at J, with 19 bases between the two ends. The CDR3 is 17 residues long. This table comes from immunoSEQ multiplex PCR, and its TCRdb copy is limited to in-frame clones, with some not included. The repertoire holds tens of thousands of clones, with 70% to 90% as singletons. The receptor comes from a man aged 25-45 years with acute or convalescent COVID-19. Sequences were obtained from peripheral blood. The V and J genes are TRBV18 and TRBJ1-2, with a tentative D call TRBD1 (5 bases). The CDR3: CASSPTTAGPSNYGYTF. CDR3 in DNA: TGTGCCAGCTCACCTACGACTGCAGGGCCCTCAAACTATGGCTACACCTTC.